The rows below give T cell receptor beta chains drawn from one sample of a study of vaccination and CD4 T cells after COVID-19. A single record per CDR3 protein comes from TCRdb applying MiXCR to the PCR reads. This sample has 17,000 or so distinct CDR3 sequences, with around three fifths found just once. Their specific antigens are unknown. This specimen consisted of CD4+ T cells from blood, cultured in vitro, obtained after SARS-CoV-2 vaccination. These receptors were obtained from a human donor who had recovered from COVID-19. CDR3s include the opening cysteine and the closing phenylalanine or tryptophan. Fields, in order: clone size, D gene, V gene, J gene, CDR3 DNA, CDR3 protein. The D gene is left open where the match is weak. Size tells how often a clone was seen (once, few, many) or the class of an expanded clone, and some rows leave it out.

.	TRBD1	TRBV6-1	TRBJ2-3	TGTGCCAGCAGGAGATTAGACAGGGGGCGGTCGGATACGCAGTATTTT	CASRRLDRGRSDTQYF
few	TRBD1	TRBV7-9	TRBJ1-2	TGTGCCAGCAGCCATGGGGACAGCCGAATCTATGGCTACACCTTC	CASSHGDSRIYGYTF
.	TRBD1	TRBV12-3/TRBV12-4	TRBJ1-2	TGTGCCAGCAGTTTGACAGGGGCTCAGGGCTATGGCTACACCTTC	CASSLTGAQGYGYTF
.	.	TRBV5-1	TRBJ1-6	TGCGCCAGCAGCTTGGACAGGGTGAGAAATTCACCCCTCCACTTT	CASSLDRVRNSPLHF
few	TRBD1	TRBV5-4	TRBJ2-1	TGTGCCAGCAGCACCGACAGGGGCGATGAGCAGTTCTTC	CASSTDRGDEQFF
.	TRBD1	TRBV24-1	TRBJ1-6	TGTGCCACCAGATCATTACAGGGGTTTAATTCACCCCTCCACTTT	CATRSLQGFNSPLHF
few	.	TRBV7-2	TRBJ1-1	TGTGCCAGCAGCTTAGGGGTAGGTGAAGCTTTCTTT	CASSLGVGEAFF
.	TRBD2	TRBV9	TRBJ2-2	TGTGCCAGCAGGGAGGGAGCTAGCGGAGGGAACACCGGGGAGCTGTTTTTT	CASREGASGGNTGELFF
few	.	TRBV30	TRBJ1-1	TGTGCCTGGAGTGAGGTGAACACTGAAGCTTTCTTT	CAWSEVNTEAFF
.	.	TRBV2	TRBJ2-3	TGTGCCAGCAGTGTTCAAGGTACGCAGTATTTT	CASSVQGTQYF
.	.	TRBV24-1	TRBJ2-4	TGTGCCACCAGTGAGGGGAACAACATTCAGTACTTC	CATSEGNNIQYF
.	.	TRBV20-1	TRBJ2-2	TGCAGTGCCAGAGCTCTCGGAGCAAGGACCGGGGAGCTGTTTTTT	CSARALGARTGELFF
.	.	TRBV6-1	TRBJ2-3	TGTGCCAGCAGTGACGGGAACACAGATACGCAGTATTTT	CASSDGNTDTQYF
.	TRBD1	TRBV30	TRBJ2-7	TGTGCCTGGAGCCCCGGGACAGGGTACGAGCAGTACTTC	CAWSPGTGYEQYF
.	TRBD1	TRBV7-2	TRBJ2-3	TGTGCCAGCAGCCGGGACAGGCGCGATACGCAGTATTTT	CASSRDRRDTQYF
.	.	TRBV30	TRBJ1-1	TGTGCCTGGAGTGGACGGTCGGGGACCGAAGCTTTCTTT	CAWSGRSGTEAFF
.	.	TRBV5-4	TRBJ2-4	TGTGCCAGCAGCTTACAAGCGACCAAAAACATTCAGTACTTC	CASSLQATKNIQYF
.	.	TRBV30	TRBJ2-5	TGTGCCTGGAGTGTGGGCAGGGAGACCCAGTACTTC	CAWSVGRETQYF
.	TRBD1	TRBV20-1	TRBJ1-2	TGCAGTGCTCCCCGGACAGGCGGCTACACCTTC	CSAPRTGGYTF
.	.	TRBV6-5	TRBJ1-5	TGTGCCAGCAGTTACTCGACACATTCCGCCGAGCATTTT	CASSYSTHSAEHF
once	.	TRBV5-1	TRBJ1-1	TGCGCCAGCAGCAGGGCCGGGGGCACTGAAGCTTTCTTT	CASSRAGGTEAFF
few	TRBD1	TRBV2	TRBJ1-5	TGTGCCAGCAGGATGGGACAGTCAGGGCCCCAGCATTTT	CASRMGQSGPQHF
.	.	TRBV19	TRBJ1-5	TGTGCCAGCGGGGGACGGTATAGCAAACAGCCCCAGCATTTT	CASGGRYSKQPQHF
few	.	TRBV20-1	TRBJ2-5	TGCAGTGCTAGAGAGTTGATAGCGGCGGAGACCCAGTACTTC	CSARELIAAETQYF
.	.	TRBV20-1	TRBJ2-2	TGCAGTGCTATGCCCCGGGGTCAGAGCCTCACCGGGGAGCTGTTTTTT	CSAMPRGQSLTGELFF
.	TRBD1	TRBV19	TRBJ1-1	TGTGCCCATTCCGGGTCAGGCGGGCAGAGGACAGGGCCCATAGGGACTGAAGCTTTCTTT	CAHSGSGGQRTGPIGTEAFF
.	TRBD2	TRBV20-1	TRBJ2-7	TGCAGTGCTCAAGACCGACTAGCGGGACATTACGAGCAGTACTTC	CSAQDRLAGHYEQYF